This T cell receptor beta chain appears in the sequencing data of a study of CD8 T cells in ankylosing spondylitis. Study-level points and caveats: Reports say disease-linked clones showed up significantly more in matched ankylosing spondylitis synovial fluid.

Each CDR3 protein gets one entry after TCRdb re-called the 5' RACE reads with MiXCR. This sample has 30,000 to 45,000 distinct CDR3 sequences, with around an eighth found just once. This clonotype was observed a handful of times. No antigen is known for it. CDR3 length: 15 amino acids. V was pared by 1 base and J by 5 bases, with 7 bases of the junction left unmatched. Germline V gene data show CDR1 as MDHEN and CDR2 as SYDVKM. This sequence originates from a male donor with ankylosing spondylitis. The chain joins TRBV28 to TRBJ2-7, with 8 bases matching TRBD1. Sequenced: synovial fluid, either unsorted or a sorted T cell fraction (not recorded which). DNA for the CDR3: TGTGCCAGCAGTTTATTAGGGGGACAGGTCCACGAGCAGTACTTC. The encoded protein is CASSLLGGQVHEQYF.